One sample yielded the 22 T cell receptor beta chains listed below, sequenced in a study of T cell responses to AZD1222 COVID-19 vaccine. Sequencing used immunoSEQ multiplex PCR; TCRdb keeps in-frame clones, though not all of them. The table includes roughly 110,000 clones, about 90% detected once. The sample was peripheral blood, taken on day 0 of AZD1222 vaccination. These receptors originate from an adult in good health.

The chain joins TRBV13 to TRBJ1-1, with unresolved D. Germline values: CDR1 PRHDT, CDR2 FYEKMQ (reference sequence). V lost 1 base and J 2 bases, leaving 2 bases between the germline ends. The CDR3 spans 12 residues. The CDR3 loop reads CASSLDNTEAFF. The DNA of the CDR3 is TGTGCCAGCAGCTTAGACAACACTGAAGCTTTCTTT.

This clone was seen a single time. The chain has TRBV3-1 (or the pseudogene TRBV3-2) and TRBJ2-7, with TRBD1 matching over 7 bases. Germline-derived CDR1 and CDR2 are LGHDT and YNNKEL (reference sequence). The length of the CDR3 is 13 residues. The V gene end was trimmed by 4 bases and the J gene end by 9 bases; junction bases not matched to a gene: 9. The DNA for the CDR3 is TGTGCCAGCAGCCTCTTGGGACAGTGGAGGCAGTACTTC. It yields the protein CASSLLGQWRQYF.

This clone was counted only a few times. This chain links TRBV9 with TRBJ2-5, with no clear D. The CDR3 runs to 14 residues. V was cut by 0 bases and J by 5 bases, with 11 bases left in between. The germline V gene has CDR1 SGDLS and CDR2 YYNGEE. CDR3 region: CASSVGPERETQYF. The CDR3 coding sequence is TGTGCCAGCAGCGTAGGACCGGAAAGGGAGACCCAGTACTTC.

V gene TRBV7-2 combines with J gene TRBJ2-7, with TRBD1 matching over 9 bases. The junction had 4 bases not matched to a gene; V was cut back by 2 bases and J by 2 bases. Germline loops: CDR1 SGHTA, CDR2 FQGNSA. There are 15 residues in the CDR3. CDR3 loop: CASSLQQGAAYEQYF. The CDR3 DNA reads TGTGCCAGCAGCTTACAACAGGGGGCTGCCTACGAGCAGTACTTC.

The CDR3 nucleotides read TGTGCCAGTAGTCCAGGGACAGGCCGTAGCAATCAGCCCCAGCATTTT. It specifies CASSPGTGRSNQPQHF. This sequence joins TRBV19 and TRBJ1-5, with TRBD1 matching 8 bases. The CDR3 covers 16 residues. The V and J ends lost 5 bases and 0 bases, in that order; junction bases with no gene match: 6. Germline CDR1 and CDR2: LNHDA and SQIVND (reference sequence).

This chain uses TRBV15 with TRBJ1-2, with 7 bases fitting TRBD1. Germline-derived CDR1 and CDR2 are LNHNV and YYDKDF (reference sequence). The ends lost 0 bases at V and 4 bases at J; junction bases unmatched: 5. The CDR3 has 15 amino acids. The CDR3 sequence is CATSRETGQSYGYTF. The CDR3 DNA is TGTGCCACCAGCAGAGAGACGGGACAGAGCTATGGCTACACCTTC.

V is TRBV13 and J is TRBJ1-4, with 7 bases that match TRBD1. Germline V gives CDR1 PRHDT, CDR2 FYEKMQ (reference sequence). V dropped 2 bases and J dropped 8; count of bases not matched to a gene: 8. CDR3 length: 15 residues. CDR3: CASSLRGGAGEKLFF. The CDR3 coding sequence is TGTGCCAGCAGCTTAAGAGGGGGCGCCGGGGAAAAACTGTTTTTT.

This rearrangement joins TRBV27 to TRBJ2-7; no firm D call. Trimming shortened V by 0 bases and J by 3 bases, and 6 bases separated the two germline ends. The length of the CDR3 is 13 residues. Germline V gene lookup returns CDR1 MNHEY and CDR2 SMNVEV (reference sequence). The DNA for the CDR3 is TGTGCCAGCAGTTTATCATGGCACTACGAGCAGTACTTC. Its protein product is CASSLSWHYEQYF.

V usage is TRBV3-1 (or the pseudogene TRBV3-2) and J usage is TRBJ2-4; 14 bases agree with TRBD2. Trimming took 4 bases from V and 0 from J; bases not matched to a gene: 11. This CDR3 spans 20 amino acids. Per germline, CDR1 LGHDT and CDR2 YNNKEL (reference sequence). CDR3 coding DNA: TGTGCCAGCAGCCCTGATCGGGGACTAGCGGGGGCTCTAGCCAAAAACATTCAGTACTTC. Translating gives CASSPDRGLAGALAKNIQYF.

This sequence joins TRBV19 and TRBJ1-2; no clear D gene. V was clipped by 5 bases and J by 4 bases, with 8 bases between them. This CDR3 is built from 12 residues. Germline loops: CDR1 LNHDA, CDR2 SQIVND (reference sequence). The CDR3 reads CASSDYAYGYTF. For the CDR3, the DNA is TGTGCCAGTAGTGACTACGCCTATGGCTACACCTTC.

This rearrangement joins TRBV6-2 or TRBV6-3 to TRBJ1-2; D not resolved. CDR3 length: 15 amino acids. V dropped 5 bases and J dropped 0 bases, with 13 bases sitting between them. Germline V CDR1 and CDR2: MNHEY, SVGEGT. The CDR3 here is CASSPRRKANYGYTF. The CDR3 region has the DNA TGTGCCAGCAGTCCGCGGCGGAAAGCTAACTATGGCTACACCTTC.

This rearrangement joins TRBV7-2 to TRBJ1-1; 9 positions agree with TRBD1. V trimming: 3 bases; J trimming: 5 bases; junction bases outside the gene matches: 13. Germline CDR1 SGHTA, CDR2 FQGNSA. This CDR3 has 17 amino acids. DNA for the CDR3: TGTGCCAGCAGCTTGCGGTCGGGACAGGGCTGGAGTACTGAAGCTTTCTTT. Translation gives CASSLRSGQGWSTEAFF.

The chain's CDR3 is CSVVRGTRDSYEQYF. The CDR3 DNA follows: TGCAGCGTTGTCAGGGGGACAAGAGACTCCTACGAGCAGTACTTC. The gene calls are TRBV29-1 and TRBJ2-7, with 7 nucleotides matching TRBD1. The CDR3 has 15 amino acids. Germline CDR1 is SQVTM and CDR2 is ANQGSEA. Trimming removed 4 bases from V and 0 bases from J; junction bases left unmatched: 9.

The chain is built from TRBV23-1 and TRBJ1-2, with D possibly matching TRBD1 (5 bases). TRBV23-1 is labeled an ORF, and its function is uncertain. The CDR3 length is 12 residues. V gave up 9 bases and J gave up 2 bases, with 10 bases separating them. In DNA, the CDR3 is TGCGCCAGACCGGGGGAGAACTATGGCTACACCTTC. Residues: CARPGENYGYTF.

In its sample, this clone was seen a few times. The V call is TRBV12-3 or TRBV12-4, the J call TRBJ1-1; D is unclear. Trimming took 3 bases from V and 6 from J, leaving 11 bases between them. The length of the CDR3 is 13 residues. The CDR3 coding sequence is TGTGCCAGCAGTTTGGCGGGGAGGGCTGAAGCTTTCTTT. It specifies CASSLAGRAEAFF.

The chain has TRBV5-4 and TRBJ2-7, with TRBD1 matching 9 bases. J was trimmed by 2 bases and V by 0 bases; bases with no gene match: 12. The CDR3 length is 18 residues. The germline CDR1 and CDR2 sequences are SGHNT and YYREEE (reference sequence). The CDR3 sequence: CASSLAPRWGQGPYEQYF. Here the CDR3 DNA reads TGTGCCAGCAGCTTGGCCCCAAGGTGGGGACAGGGACCCTACGAGCAGTACTTC.

The V call is TRBV4-3, the J call TRBJ2-6; D tentatively fits TRBD1 or TRBD2 (5 bases each). Per germline, CDR1 LGHNA and CDR2 YSLEER. The CDR3 runs to 17 residues. The V end lost 4 bases, the J end lost 0 bases, and 13 bases lay between the germline ends. The CDR3 loop reads CASSPHGTASGANVLTF. The CDR3 DNA is TGCGCCAGCAGCCCCCACGGGACGGCCTCTGGGGCCAACGTCCTGACTTTC.

In this sample, this clone turned up once. The chain recombines TRBV30 with TRBJ1-2; tentatively, D is TRBD1 (6 bases). Germline values: CDR1 GTSNPN, CDR2 SVGIG (reference sequence). The CDR3 is 13 residues long. V was shortened by 4 bases and J by 1 base, with 10 bases between the two germline ends. The CDR3 coding sequence is TGTGCCTGGAACGGACAGAATAACTATGGCTACACCTTC. Residues: CAWNGQNNYGYTF. Full variable domain (remainder filled in from reference TRBV30 and TRBJ1-2): SQTIHQWPATLVQPVGSPLSLECTVEGTSNPNLYWYRQAAGRGLQLLFYSVGIGQISSEVPQNLSASRPQDRQFILSSKKLLLSDSGFYLCAWNGQNNYGYTFGSGTRLTVV.

V and J are TRBV6-5 and TRBJ1-1, with a possible D match to TRBD1 (6 bases). CDR1 is MNHEY, CDR2 SVGAGI, per germline. This CDR3 has 14 amino acids. V lost 2 bases, J lost 1 base, and 8 bases lay in between. The chain's CDR3 is CASSYRGANTEAFF. The CDR3 DNA follows: TGTGCCAGCAGTTACCGGGGGGCGAACACTGAAGCTTTCTTT.

The chain employs TRBV5-1 and TRBJ2-7; 8 nucleotides match TRBD1. Germline V gene sequence: CDR1 SGHRS, CDR2 YFSETQ. The CDR3 sequence is 13 residues long. V gave up 2 bases and J gave up 3 bases; unmatched junction bases: 1. The CDR3 sequence: CASSFDRGYEQYF. For the CDR3, the DNA is TGCGCCAGCAGCTTCGACAGGGGCTACGAGCAGTACTTC.

CDR3 region: CASSNTGATNEKLFF. The DNA of the CDR3 is TGTGCCAGCAGCAACACAGGGGCAACTAATGAAAAACTGTTTTTT. This rearrangement joins TRBV5-5 to TRBJ1-4, with TRBD1 matching over 7 bases. V lost 4 bases and J lost 0; bases outside the gene matches: 3. The CDR3 extends over 15 amino acids. Germline V gene data show CDR1 as SGHKS and CDR2 as YYEKEE (reference sequence).

The chain is built from TRBV5-1 and TRBJ2-3, with TRBD2 matching over 7 bases. The trim removed 0 bases at V and 1 base at J, leaving 5 bases unmatched. In germline, CDR1 is SGHRS, CDR2 YFSETQ. CDR3 length equals 16 residues. The CDR3 sequence: CASSLVGGKGTDTQYF. CDR3 nucleotide sequence: TGCGCCAGCAGCTTGGTCGGGGGGAAGGGCACAGATACGCAGTATTTT.